The sequence of this T cell receptor beta chain was determined in a study of cytomegalovirus exposure and HLA in healthy donors. With respect to this clone: Its specificity is unknown.

Study-wide results and limits: Some highly shared sequence variants likely arose as a pipeline artifact. Serostatus for CMV was the only available immune exposure information. In a later analysis, a genetic analysis reported fewer productive-TCR N-insertions in an Asian-associated ancestry cluster than the cohort average. There were under 200 TCR beta chains listed as cytomegalovirus-associated.

CDR3 length: 14 amino acids. V lost 8 bases, J lost 5 bases, and 18 bases lay in between. Germline lookup yields CDR1 SNHLY and CDR2 FYNNEI. Both 60 Vbeta primers and 13 Jbeta primers went into the PCR. Here immunoSEQ multiplex PCR was the method, and the copy in TCRdb shows in-frame clones only, minus some. The table shows around 130,000 clones, with under 90% occurring only once. This sequence was found in a woman in her thirties or forties in good health and CMV-seronegative. The chain carries TRBV2 and TRBJ1-2; D perhaps matches TRBD1 (5 bases). Sequencing was carried out using PBMCs. This CDR3 is CASRRAGGGYGYTF. CDR3 nucleotide sequence: TGTGCCAGCCGGAGGGCCGGGGGAGGATATGGCTACACCTTC.